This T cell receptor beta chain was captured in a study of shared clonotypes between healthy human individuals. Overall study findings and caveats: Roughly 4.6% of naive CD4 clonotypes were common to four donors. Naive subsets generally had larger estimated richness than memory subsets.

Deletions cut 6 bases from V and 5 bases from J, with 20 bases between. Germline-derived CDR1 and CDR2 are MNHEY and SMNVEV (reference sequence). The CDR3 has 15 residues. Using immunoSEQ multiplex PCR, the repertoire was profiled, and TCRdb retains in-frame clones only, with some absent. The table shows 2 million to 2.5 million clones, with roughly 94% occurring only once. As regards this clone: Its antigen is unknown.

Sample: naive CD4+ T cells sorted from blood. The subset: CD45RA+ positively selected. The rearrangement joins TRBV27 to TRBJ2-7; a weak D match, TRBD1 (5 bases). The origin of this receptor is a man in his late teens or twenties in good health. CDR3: CASSPTGSWGHEQYF. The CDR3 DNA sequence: TGTGCCAGCAGCCCGACTGGGTCTTGGGGCCACGAGCAGTACTTC.